This T cell receptor beta chain was identified during a study of blood T cell repertoires in COVID-19. As for the study in general: Samples came from the United States, Italy and Spain, spanning acute and convalescent COVID-19. The analysed material was cDNA or gDNA that came from T cells, B-cell-depleted T cells, or PBMCs.

With 5 bases clipped from V and 1 base from J, the junction kept 4 bases outside the gene matches. This CDR3 is 14 amino acids long. The germline gives CDR1 MNHEY, CDR2 SMNVEV (reference sequence). In the authors' workflow: Estimates of nucleated cell counts were drawn from the amplification of reference gene primers. Generated by immunoSEQ multiplex PCR, the TCRdb table keeps only in-frame clones and is missing some. V and J calls and clone size come straight from that table; D and trimming were deduced from the DNA. This repertoire shows about 23,000 clones, roughly 72% found once; its top ten account for 43%.

V gene TRBV27 combines with J gene TRBJ2-5, with 7 bases matching TRBD1. The sample consisted of peripheral blood. This receptor was obtained from a woman aged 80 or over with acute or convalescent COVID-19. Here the CDR3 reads CASSPGQLQETQYF. The CDR3 DNA reads TGTGCCAGCAGTCCGGGACAGCTCCAAGAGACCCAGTACTTC.